Below, one T cell receptor beta chain is given with its context. It was with 60 Vbeta and 13 Jbeta primers that the PCR ran. The data were produced by immunoSEQ multiplex PCR, yet TCRdb's version contains in-frame clones alone and is incomplete. The sample includes some 130,000 clones, approximately 80% of them seen just once. This record comes from a study of cytomegalovirus exposure and HLA in healthy donors. The length of the CDR3 is 14 residues. The ends lost 5 bases at V and 3 bases at J; junction bases unmatched: 4. Germline lookup yields CDR1 LNHDA and CDR2 SQIVND (reference sequence). The TCR originated in a man in his thirties or forties in good health and CMV-seronegative. The rearrangement joins TRBV19 to TRBJ2-7; 10 nucleotides align to TRBD2. The sequencing sample was made of PBMCs. The CDR3 coding sequence is TGTGCCAGTAGTCCCAGGACTAGCGGCTACGAGCAGTACTTC. Amino acids: CASSPRTSGYEQYF.